This T cell receptor (beta chain) is from a study of T cell changes during pregnancy in multiple sclerosis. Some clones are missing from TCRdb's copy, which holds only in-frame ones; the method was immunoSEQ multiplex PCR. The sample shows about 61,000 clones, 80% to 90% of them seen only once. This TCR derives from a female donor in good health, enrolled as a control in a pregnancy study. The source material was peripheral blood, sampled in the first trimester of pregnancy.

CDR3: CASSHDSEKLFF. The DNA for the CDR3 is TGCGCCAGCAGCCATGACAGTGAAAAACTGTTTTTT. The chain employs TRBV4-1 and TRBJ1-4, with TRBD1 as a possible D gene (5 bases). Trimming left V 3 bases short and J 7 bases short, with 6 bases between. The germline V gene has CDR1 MGHRA and CDR2 YSYEKL. The CDR3 extends over 12 amino acids.